This T cell receptor (beta chain) was documented in a study of blood T cell repertoires in COVID-19. Assay: immunoSEQ multiplex PCR; the TCRdb copy retains only in-frame clones and omits some. The repertoire holds around 260,000 clones, approximately 79% seen once, with under 4.5% in the top ten. In germline, CDR1 is MNHEY, CDR2 SVGEGT. Trimming cost V 5 bases and J 3 bases; bases outside gene matches: 12. The CDR3 consists of 17 residues. Sequenced input: PBMCs or T cells enriched from blood (not recorded which). The TCR was taken from a man aged 25 to 45 with acute COVID-19. V is TRBV6-2 or TRBV6-3 and J is TRBJ2-2, with TRBD1 matching over 7 bases. This CDR3 is CASSHLPTGQYTGELFF. The CDR3 nucleotides read TGTGCCAGCAGTCACCTACCGACAGGGCAGTACACCGGGGAGCTGTTTTTT.